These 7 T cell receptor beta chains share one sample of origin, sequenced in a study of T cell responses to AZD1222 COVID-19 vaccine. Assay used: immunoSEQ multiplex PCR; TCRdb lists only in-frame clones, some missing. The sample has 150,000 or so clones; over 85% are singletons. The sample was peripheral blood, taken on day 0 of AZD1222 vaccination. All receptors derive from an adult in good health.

The DNA for the CDR3 is TGTGCCAGCAGCCAAGTTCTCCAGGGCGGGCAGTACTTC. It yields the protein CASSQVLQGGQYF. The rearrangement links TRBV3-1 (or the pseudogene TRBV3-2) to TRBJ2-7; D might be TRBD1 (5 bases). The ends were cut back, 1 base at V and 9 bases at J, with 13 bases in the middle. This CDR3 contains 13 residues. Germline CDR1 LGHDT, CDR2 YNNKEL (reference sequence).

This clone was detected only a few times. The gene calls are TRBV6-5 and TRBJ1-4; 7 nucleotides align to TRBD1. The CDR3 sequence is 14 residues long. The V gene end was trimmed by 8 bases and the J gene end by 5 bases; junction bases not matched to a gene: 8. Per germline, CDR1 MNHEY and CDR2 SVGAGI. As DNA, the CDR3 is TGTGCCAGCGGCAGACAGGGTGGGAATGAAAAACTGTTTTTT. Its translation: CASGRQGGNEKLFF.

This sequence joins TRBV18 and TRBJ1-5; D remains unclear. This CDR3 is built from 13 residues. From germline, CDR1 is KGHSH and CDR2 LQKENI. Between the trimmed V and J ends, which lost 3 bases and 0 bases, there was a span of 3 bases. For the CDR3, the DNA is TGTGCCAGCTCACCTTATAGCAATCAGCCCCAGCATTTT. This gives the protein CASSPYSNQPQHF.

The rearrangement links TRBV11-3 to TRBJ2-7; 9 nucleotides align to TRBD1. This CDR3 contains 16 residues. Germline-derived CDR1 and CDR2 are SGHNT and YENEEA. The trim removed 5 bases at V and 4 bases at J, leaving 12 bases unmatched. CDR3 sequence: CASSDRQGDGTYEQYF. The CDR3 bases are TGTGCCAGCAGCGACAGACAGGGGGATGGAACTTACGAGCAGTACTTC.

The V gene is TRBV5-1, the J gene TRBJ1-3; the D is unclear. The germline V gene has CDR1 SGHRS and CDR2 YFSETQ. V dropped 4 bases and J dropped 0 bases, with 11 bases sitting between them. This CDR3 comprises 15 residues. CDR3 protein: CASSREPTSGNTIYF. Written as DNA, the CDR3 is TGCGCCAGCAGCCGGGAACCTACCTCTGGAAACACCATATATTTT.

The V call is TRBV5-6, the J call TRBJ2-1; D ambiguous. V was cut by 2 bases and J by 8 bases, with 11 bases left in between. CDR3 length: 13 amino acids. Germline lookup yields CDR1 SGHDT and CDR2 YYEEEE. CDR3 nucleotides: TGTGCCAGCAGCTTTGGCCTTAGTGATGAGCAGTTCTTC. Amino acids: CASSFGLSDEQFF.

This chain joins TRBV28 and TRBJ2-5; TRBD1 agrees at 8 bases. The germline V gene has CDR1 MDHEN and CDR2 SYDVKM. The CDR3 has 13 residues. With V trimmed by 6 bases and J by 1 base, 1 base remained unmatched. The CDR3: CASRGQVQETQYF. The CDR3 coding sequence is TGTGCCAGCAGGGGACAGGTCCAAGAGACCCAGTACTTC.